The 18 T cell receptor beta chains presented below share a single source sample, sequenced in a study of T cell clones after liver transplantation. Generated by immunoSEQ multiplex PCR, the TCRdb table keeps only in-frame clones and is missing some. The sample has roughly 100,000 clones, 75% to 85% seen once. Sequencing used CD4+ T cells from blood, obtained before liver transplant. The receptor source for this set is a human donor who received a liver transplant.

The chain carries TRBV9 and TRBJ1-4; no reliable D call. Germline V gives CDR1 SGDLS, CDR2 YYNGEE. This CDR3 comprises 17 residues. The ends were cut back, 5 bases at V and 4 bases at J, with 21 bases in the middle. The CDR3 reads CASRLHATGTINEKLFF. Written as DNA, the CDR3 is TGTGCCAGCAGGCTCCACGCGACGGGAACAATTAATGAAAAACTGTTTTTT.

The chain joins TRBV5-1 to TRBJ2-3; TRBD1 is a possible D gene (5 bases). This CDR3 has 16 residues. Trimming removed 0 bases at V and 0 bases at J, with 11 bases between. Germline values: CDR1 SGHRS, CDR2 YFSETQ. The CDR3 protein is CASSLETGPSTDTQYF. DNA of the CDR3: TGCGCCAGCAGCTTGGAAACAGGTCCAAGCACAGATACGCAGTATTTT.

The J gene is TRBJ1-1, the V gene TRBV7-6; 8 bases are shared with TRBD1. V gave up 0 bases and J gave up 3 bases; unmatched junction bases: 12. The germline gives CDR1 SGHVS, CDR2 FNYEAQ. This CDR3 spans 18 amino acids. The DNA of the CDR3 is TGTGCCAGCAGCTTAGCGCGACGACAGGGGCTAGCGGACACTGAAGCTTTCTTT. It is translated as CASSLARRQGLADTEAFF. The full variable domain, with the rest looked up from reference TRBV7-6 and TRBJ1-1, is GAGVSQSPRYKVTKRGQDVALRCDPISGHVSLYWYRQALGQGPEFLTYFNYEAQQDKSGLPNDRFSAERPEGSISTLTIQRTEQRDSAMYRCASSLARRQGLADTEAFFGQGTRLTVV.

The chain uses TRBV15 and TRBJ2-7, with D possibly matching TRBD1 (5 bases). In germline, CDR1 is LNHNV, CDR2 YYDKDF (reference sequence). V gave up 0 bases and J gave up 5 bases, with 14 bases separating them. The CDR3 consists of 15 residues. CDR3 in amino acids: CATSRDAGFMDEQYF. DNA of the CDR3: TGTGCCACCAGCAGAGATGCAGGGTTTATGGACGAGCAGTACTTC.

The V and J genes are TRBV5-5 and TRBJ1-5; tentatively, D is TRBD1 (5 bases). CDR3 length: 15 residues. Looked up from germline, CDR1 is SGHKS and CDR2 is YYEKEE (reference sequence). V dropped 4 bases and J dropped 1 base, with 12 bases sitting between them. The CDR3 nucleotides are TGTGCCAGCAGCCTGGGAGAGGGGAGCAATCAGCCCCAGCATTTT. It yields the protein CASSLGEGSNQPQHF.

The DNA for the CDR3 is TGTGCCAGCAGTGTGACTAGCGGGAGGAACGACCCGCAGTTCTTC. As protein: CASSVTSGRNDPQFF. The rearrangement uses TRBV6-4 and TRBJ2-1, with TRBD2 matching over 13 bases. The CDR3 spans 15 residues. Germline V lookup: CDR1 MRHNA, CDR2 SNTAGT. V gave up 4 bases and J gave up 12 bases; unmatched junction bases: 9.

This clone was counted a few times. The CDR3 DNA reads TGTGCCAGCGGACGTTGGGGGAACTCCTACAATGAGCAGTTCTTC. This translates into CASGRWGNSYNEQFF. This rearrangement joins TRBV6-5 to TRBJ2-1; D possibly matches TRBD1 or TRBD2 (5 bases each). V gave up 8 bases and J gave up 0 bases, with 14 bases separating them. Per germline, CDR1 MNHEY and CDR2 SVGAGI. CDR3 length equals 15 residues.

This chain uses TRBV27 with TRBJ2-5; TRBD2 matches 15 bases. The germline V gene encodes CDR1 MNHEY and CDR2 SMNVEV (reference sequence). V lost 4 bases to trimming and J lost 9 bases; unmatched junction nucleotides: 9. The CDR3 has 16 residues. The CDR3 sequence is CASSSLGTSGGMAQYF. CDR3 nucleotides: TGTGCCAGCAGTTCGCTAGGGACTAGCGGGGGGATGGCCCAGTACTTC.

The CDR3 reads CASSLGHLGNTIYF. The CDR3 DNA is TGTGCCAGCAGCTTGGGACACCTAGGAAACACCATATATTTT. The chain employs TRBV5-5 and TRBJ1-3; D remains unclear. Trimming left V 0 bases short and J 4 bases short, with 8 bases between. This CDR3 is 14 amino acids long. CDR1 and CDR2 from the germline V gene are SGHKS and YYEKEE (reference sequence).

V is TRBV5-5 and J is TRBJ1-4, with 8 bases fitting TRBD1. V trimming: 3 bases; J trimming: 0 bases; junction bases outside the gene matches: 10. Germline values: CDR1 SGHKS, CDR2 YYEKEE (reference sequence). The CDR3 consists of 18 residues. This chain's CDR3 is CASSSGQGGFATNEKLFF. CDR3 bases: TGTGCCAGCAGCTCTGGACAGGGAGGATTTGCAACTAATGAAAAACTGTTTTTT.

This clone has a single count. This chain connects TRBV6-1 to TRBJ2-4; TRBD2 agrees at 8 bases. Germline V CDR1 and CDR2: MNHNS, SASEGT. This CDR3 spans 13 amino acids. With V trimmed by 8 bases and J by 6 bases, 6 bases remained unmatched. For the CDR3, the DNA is TGTGCCAGCTGCTCGCTAGCGGGAAACATTCAGTACTTC. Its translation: CASCSLAGNIQYF.

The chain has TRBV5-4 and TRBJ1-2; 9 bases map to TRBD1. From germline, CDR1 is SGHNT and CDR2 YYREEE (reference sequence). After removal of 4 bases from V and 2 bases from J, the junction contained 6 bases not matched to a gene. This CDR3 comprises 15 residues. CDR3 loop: CASSAGTGRNYGYTF. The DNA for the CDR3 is TGTGCCAGCAGCGCGGGGACAGGGCGAAACTATGGCTACACCTTC.

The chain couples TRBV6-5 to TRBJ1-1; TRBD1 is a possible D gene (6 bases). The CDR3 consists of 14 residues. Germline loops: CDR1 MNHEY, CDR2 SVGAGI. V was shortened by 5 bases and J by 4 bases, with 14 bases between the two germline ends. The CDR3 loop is CASSPGGRSTEAFF. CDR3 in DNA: TGTGCCAGCAGTCCCGGGGGGCGGAGCACTGAAGCTTTCTTT.

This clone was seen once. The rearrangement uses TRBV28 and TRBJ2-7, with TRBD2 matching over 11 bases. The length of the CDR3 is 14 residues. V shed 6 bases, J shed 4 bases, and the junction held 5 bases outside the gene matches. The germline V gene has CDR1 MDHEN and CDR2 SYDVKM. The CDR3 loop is CASRPGLAVYEQYF. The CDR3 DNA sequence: TGTGCCAGCAGACCGGGACTAGCGGTTTACGAGCAGTACTTC. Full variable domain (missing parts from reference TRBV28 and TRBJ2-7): DVKVTQSSRYLVKRTGEKVFLECVQDMDHENMFWYRQDPGLGLRLIYFSYDVKMKEKGDIPEGYSVSREKKERFSLILESASTNQTSMYLCASRPGLAVYEQYFGPGTRLTVT.

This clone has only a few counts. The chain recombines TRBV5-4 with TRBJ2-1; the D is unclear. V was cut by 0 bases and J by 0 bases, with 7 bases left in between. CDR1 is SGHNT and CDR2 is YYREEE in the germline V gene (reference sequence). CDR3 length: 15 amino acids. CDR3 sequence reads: CASSLERVSYNEQFF. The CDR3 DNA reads TGTGCCAGCAGCTTGGAGCGTGTCTCCTACAATGAGCAGTTCTTC.

In nucleotides, the CDR3 is TGTGCCAGCAGCTTGAGCGGGACAGGGATCGAGCAGTACTTC. Amino acids: CASSLSGTGIEQYF. This chain links TRBV7-2 with TRBJ2-7, with TRBD1 matching over 9 bases. In germline, CDR1 is SGHTA, CDR2 FQGNSA. V lost 3 bases, J lost 6 bases, and 6 bases stayed unmatched. The CDR3 has 14 residues.

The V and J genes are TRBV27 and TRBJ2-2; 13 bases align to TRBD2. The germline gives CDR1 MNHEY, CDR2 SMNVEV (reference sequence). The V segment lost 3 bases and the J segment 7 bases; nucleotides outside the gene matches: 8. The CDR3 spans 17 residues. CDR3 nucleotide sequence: TGTGCCAGCAGTTTTCCACTAGCGGGAGGGCCGATCGGGGAGCTGTTTTTT. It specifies CASSFPLAGGPIGELFF.

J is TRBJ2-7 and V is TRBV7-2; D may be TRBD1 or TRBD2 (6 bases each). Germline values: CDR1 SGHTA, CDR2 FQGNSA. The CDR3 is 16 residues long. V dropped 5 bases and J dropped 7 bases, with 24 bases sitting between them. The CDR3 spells CASSPLRGGLAGEQYF. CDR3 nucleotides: TGTGCCAGCAGCCCCCTCCGAGGGGGGCTAGCTGGTGAGCAGTACTTC.